This entry features one T cell receptor beta chain sequence. This sample was included in a study of blood T cell repertoires in COVID-19. Looked up from germline, CDR1 is MNHEY and CDR2 is SMNVEV (reference sequence). V shed 6 bases and J shed 4 bases, with 7 bases lying between them. The CDR3 runs 13 residues. Using immunoSEQ multiplex PCR, the repertoire was profiled, and TCRdb retains in-frame clones only, with some absent. This sample has some 230,000 clones, with roughly four fifths found just once. The sample comprised peripheral blood. V gene TRBV27 combines with J gene TRBJ2-6; no clear D gene. The TCR sequence derives from a young woman who had recovered from COVID-19. The CDR3 DNA sequence: TGTGCCAGCAGCTTTTCCGGGGCCAACGTCCTGACTTTC. It translates to CASSFSGANVLTF.